This T cell receptor (beta chain) comes out of a study of blood T cell repertoires in COVID-19. The CDR3 has 16 residues. Germline lookup yields CDR1 LNHDA and CDR2 SQIVND (reference sequence). Trimming took 8 bases from V and 10 from J; bases not matched to a gene: 16. Sequenced by immunoSEQ multiplex PCR; TCRdb stores in-frame clones only, minus some. The sample lists 250,000 to 300,000 clones, approximately 83% occurring once. Sequencing used PBMCs or T cells enriched from blood (not recorded which). The TCR originated in a man aged 50 to 60 who had recovered from COVID-19. V and J are TRBV19 and TRBJ1-6; 8 bases match TRBD1. CDR3 nucleotide sequence: TGTGCCAGTTCTCCCCTCGGACAGGGAACGGTATCACCCCTCCACTTT. Its protein product is CASSPLGQGTVSPLHF.